The clone carrying this TCR beta chain appeared many times. Its cognate antigen is unknown. The data were obtained in a study of blood T cells in healthy people across ages. Findings and limits, study-wide: No one knew whether donors had CMV, which possibly confounded expanded clonotype changes. Across the age range, TCR beta diversity per million T cells fell in a roughly linear way.

From germline, CDR1 is MNHEY and CDR2 SMNVEV (reference sequence). V was clipped by 0 bases and J by 2 bases; unmatched bases: 10. This CDR3 has 17 amino acids. PCR was performed a second time for about 7 to 12 cycles using a sample-barcoded 5' primer and a J-beta primer mix. Using its own MiXCR run on the 5' RACE reads, TCRdb lists one record per CDR3 protein. Among about 1,800,000 distinct CDR3 sequences listed, approximately 28% were seen once. This rearrangement joins TRBV27 to TRBJ2-7, with TRBD2 matching over 7 bases. Specimen: blood. This receptor was identified in a woman under 40 in good health. The CDR3 DNA reads TGTGCCAGCAGTTTATCCGGCGGACTAGAGTCGACCTACGAGCAGTACTTC. Residues: CASSLSGGLESTYEQYF.